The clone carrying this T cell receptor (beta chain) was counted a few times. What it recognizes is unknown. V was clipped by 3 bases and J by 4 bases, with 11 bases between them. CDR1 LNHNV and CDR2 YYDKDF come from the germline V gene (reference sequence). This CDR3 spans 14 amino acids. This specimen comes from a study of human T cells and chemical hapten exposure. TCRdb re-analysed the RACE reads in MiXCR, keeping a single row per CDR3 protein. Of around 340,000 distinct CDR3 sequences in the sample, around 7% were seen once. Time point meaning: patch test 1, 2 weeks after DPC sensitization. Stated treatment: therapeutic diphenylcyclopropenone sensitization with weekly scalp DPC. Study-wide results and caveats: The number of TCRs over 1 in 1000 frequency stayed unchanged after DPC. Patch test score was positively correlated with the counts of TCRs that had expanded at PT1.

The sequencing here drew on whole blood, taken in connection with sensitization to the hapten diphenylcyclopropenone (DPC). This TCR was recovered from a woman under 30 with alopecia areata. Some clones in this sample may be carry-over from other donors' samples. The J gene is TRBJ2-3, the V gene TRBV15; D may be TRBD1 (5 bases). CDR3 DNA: TGTGCCACCAGCAGTGCAGGGCCCGCAGATACGCAGTATTTT. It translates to CATSSAGPADTQYF.